These T cell receptor beta chains were read from a single sample in a study of T cell responses to AZD1222 COVID-19 vaccine. Data came from immunoSEQ multiplex PCR; TCRdb stores just in-frame clones and leaves some out. The repertoire holds some 150,000 clones, with about 90% as singletons. Sequenced material: peripheral blood, taken on day 0 of AZD1222 vaccination. These receptor sequences come from an adult in good health. Both conserved end residues are part of each CDR3. A D gene is named only where the DNA matches it firmly. Size is omitted from some rows. Given values are once, few, many or a class for expanded clones.

V gene	clone size	J gene	D gene	CDR3 protein	CDR3 DNA
TRBV5-6	-	TRBJ1-2	-	CASSLGIYGYTF	TGTGCCAGCAGCTTGGGGATTTATGGCTACACCTTC
TRBV12-3/TRBV12-4	-	TRBJ2-2	-	CASRATGAGELFF	TGTGCCAGCAGGGCGACGGGGGCCGGGGAGCTGTTTTTT
TRBV30	-	TRBJ2-1	-	CAWSAGLLSYNEQFF	TGTGCCTGGAGTGCGGGCCTGCTTTCCTACAATGAGCAGTTCTTC
TRBV27	few	TRBJ2-5	-	CASSQGQETQYF	TGTGCCAGCAGTCAGGGTCAAGAGACCCAGTACTTC
TRBV28	-	TRBJ2-3	-	CASSLLGRMDTQYF	TGTGCCAGCAGTCTACTTGGGAGAATGGATACGCAGTATTTT
TRBV18	once	TRBJ2-3	TRBD2	CASSPLGTSVKDTQYF	TGTGCCAGCTCACCTCTTGGGACTAGCGTGAAAGATACGCAGTATTTT
TRBV3-1/TRBV3-2	-	TRBJ2-7	TRBD2	CASSQLREGPEQYF	TGTGCCAGCAGCCAATTGCGGGAGGGCCCCGAGCAGTACTTC
TRBV9	-	TRBJ2-7	-	CASSRSGQGKGEQYF	TGTGCCAGCAGCCGTAGTGGGCAGGGGAAAGGCGAGCAGTACTTC
TRBV9	once	TRBJ2-1	TRBD2	CASSVGLAELYNEQFF	TGTGCCAGCAGCGTAGGACTAGCGGAGCTCTACAATGAGCAGTTCTTC
TRBV7-2	-	TRBJ2-7	-	CASSPTAAPGEQYF	TGTGCCAGCAGCCCTACCGCTGCGCCAGGCGAGCAGTACTTC
TRBV28	-	TRBJ2-3	-	CASSTGANTDTQYF	TGTGCCAGCAGTACCGGGGCTAACACAGATACGCAGTATTTT
TRBV7-9	-	TRBJ1-5	-	CASSSTATNQPQHF	TGTGCCAGCAGCTCTACAGCTACCAATCAGCCCCAGCATTTT
TRBV11-2	-	TRBJ2-3	-	CASSRNRGSSTDTQYF	TGTGCCAGCAGCCGGAATAGGGGGTCTAGCACAGATACGCAGTATTTT
TRBV27	-	TRBJ1-2	-	CASSSPGGRYTF	TGTGCCAGCAGTTCTCCCGGGGGACGCTACACCTTC
TRBV11-2	-	TRBJ2-7	TRBD2	CASRQELAGWNEQYF	TGTGCCAGCAGGCAGGAACTAGCGGGATGGAACGAGCAGTACTTC
TRBV7-9	-	TRBJ2-7	-	CASSSLTSPYEQYF	TGTGCCAGCAGCTCTCTCACTAGTCCCTACGAGCAGTACTTC
TRBV5-6	-	TRBJ1-2	-	CASSHELRPDYGYTF	TGTGCCAGCAGCCACGAACTCAGACCAGACTATGGCTACACCTTC
TRBV6-2/TRBV6-3	-	TRBJ1-5	TRBD1	CASSPFTGEVQPQHF	TGTGCCAGCAGTCCCTTCACAGGGGAAGTCCAGCCCCAGCATTTT
TRBV5-1	-	TRBJ2-1	-	CASRASGLYNEQFF	TGCGCCAGCAGAGCCAGCGGCCTCTACAATGAGCAGTTCTTC
TRBV24-1	-	TRBJ1-5	TRBD1	CATSGFIFRYPGGQHF	TGTGCCACCAGTGGTTTTATTTTCAGGTACCCAGGGGGCCAGCATTTT
TRBV9	few	TRBJ2-3	-	CASSVGGRSFVTDTQYF	TGTGCCAGCAGCGTAGGGGGACGGTCTTTCGTCACAGATACGCAGTATTTT
TRBV4-3	once	TRBJ2-1	TRBD1	CASSQGGQVQFF	TGCGCCAGCAGCCAAGGGGGACAGGTGCAGTTCTTC
TRBV7-9	-	TRBJ1-2	TRBD1	CASSLGARGFDGYTF	TGTGCCAGCAGCTTAGGGGCCAGGGGGTTCGATGGCTACACCTTC
TRBV9	-	TRBJ2-1	-	CASSTYVVSSYNEQFF	TGTGCCAGCAGCACCTACGTAGTCAGCTCCTACAATGAGCAGTTCTTC
TRBV3-1/TRBV3-2	-	TRBJ2-2	TRBD2	CASSRTSGMTGELFF	TGTGCCAGCAGTCGGACTAGCGGGATGACCGGGGAGCTGTTTTTT
TRBV30	-	TRBJ2-2	-	CAWSVVGHFNTGELFF	TGTGCCTGGAGTGTAGTGGGACACTTCAACACCGGGGAGCTGTTTTTT
TRBV6-5	-	TRBJ1-1	-	CASKLGWRGDTEAFF	TGTGCCAGCAAGTTGGGGTGGCGGGGGGACACTGAAGCTTTCTTT
TRBV19	-	TRBJ2-1	-	CASSPTSYNEQFF	TGTGCCAGTAGTCCGACTAGCTACAATGAGCAGTTCTTC